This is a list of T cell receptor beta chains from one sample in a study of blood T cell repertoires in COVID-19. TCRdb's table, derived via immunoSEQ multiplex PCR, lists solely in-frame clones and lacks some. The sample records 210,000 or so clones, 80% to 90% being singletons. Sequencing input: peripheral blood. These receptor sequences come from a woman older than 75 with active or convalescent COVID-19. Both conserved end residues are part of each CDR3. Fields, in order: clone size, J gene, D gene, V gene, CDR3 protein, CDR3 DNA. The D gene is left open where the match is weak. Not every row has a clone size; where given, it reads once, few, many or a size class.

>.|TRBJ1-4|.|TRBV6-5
CASRRDPTNEKLFF
TGTGCCAGCAGGCGGGATCCAACTAATGAAAAACTGTTTTTT
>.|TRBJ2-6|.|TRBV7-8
CASSLRVFSGANVLTF
TGTGCCAGCAGCTTACGAGTTTTCTCTGGGGCCAACGTCCTGACTTTC
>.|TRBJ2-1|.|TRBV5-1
CASSRRTNGDPNEQFF
TGCGCCAGCAGCCGTAGAACTAATGGCGATCCCAATGAGCAGTTCTTC
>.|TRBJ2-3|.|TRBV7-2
CASSYFGRTDTQYF
TGTGCCAGCAGCTATTTCGGTCGCACAGATACGCAGTATTTT
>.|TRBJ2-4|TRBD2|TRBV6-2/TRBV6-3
CASSYSKLAVDIQYF
TGTGCCAGCAGTTACTCGAAACTAGCGGTTGACATTCAGTACTTC
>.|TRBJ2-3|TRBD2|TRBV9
CASSVVGGAQYF
TGTGCCAGCAGCGTAGTTGGGGGGGCGCAGTATTTT
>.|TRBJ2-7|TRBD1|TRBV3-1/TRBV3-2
CASSHISGGTYEQYF
TGTGCCAGCAGCCATATTTCAGGGGGTACCTACGAGCAGTACTTC
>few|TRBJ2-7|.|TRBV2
CASSEALYPGYEQYF
TGTGCCAGCAGTGAAGCGCTTTACCCCGGGTACGAGCAGTACTTC
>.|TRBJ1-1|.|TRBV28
CASSLPGWATNTEAFF
TGTGCCAGCAGTTTACCGGGGTGGGCCACCAACACTGAAGCTTTCTTT
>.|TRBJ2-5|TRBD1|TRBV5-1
CASSTGTGNNQETQYF
TGCGCCAGCAGCACGGGGACAGGGAATAATCAAGAGACCCAGTACTTC
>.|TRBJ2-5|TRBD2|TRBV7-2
CASSTPRGLAGRETQYF
TGTGCCAGCAGCACACCGCGCGGCCTAGCGGGTCGGGAGACCCAGTACTTC
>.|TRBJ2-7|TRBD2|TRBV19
CASSPGLAGGSYEQYF
TGTGCCAGTAGTCCCGGACTAGCGGGAGGTTCCTACGAGCAGTACTTC
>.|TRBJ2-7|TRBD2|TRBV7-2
CASSFRTSGRIGSYEQYF
TGTGCCAGCAGCTTTAGGACTAGCGGGAGAATTGGCTCCTACGAGCAGTACTTC
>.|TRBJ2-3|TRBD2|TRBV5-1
CASSSGLAGVVTDTQYF
TGCGCCAGCAGCTCAGGACTAGCGGGAGTAGTCACAGATACGCAGTATTTT
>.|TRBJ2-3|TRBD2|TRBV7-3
CASSPSGGNTDTQYF
TGTGCCAGCAGCCCTTCGGGGGGTAACACAGATACGCAGTATTTT
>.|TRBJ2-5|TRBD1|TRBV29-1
CSVESGAGGRETQYF
TGCAGCGTTGAATCCGGAGCAGGGGGTAGGGAGACCCAGTACTTC
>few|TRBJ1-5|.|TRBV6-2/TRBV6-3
CASSLQDYSNQPQHF
TGTGCCAGCAGTTTACAGGACTATAGCAATCAGCCCCAGCATTTT
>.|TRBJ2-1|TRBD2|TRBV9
CASSVRGGTEQFF
TGTGCCAGCAGCGTACGCGGGGGGACCGAGCAGTTCTTC
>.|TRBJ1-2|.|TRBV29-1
CSVEERGHNYGYTF
TGCAGCGTTGAAGAGCGCGGGCACAACTATGGCTACACCTTC
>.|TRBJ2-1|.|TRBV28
CASILTGPYNEQFF
TGTGCCAGCATACTCACTGGTCCCTACAATGAGCAGTTCTTC
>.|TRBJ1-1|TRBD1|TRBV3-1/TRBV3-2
CASSQGGQGASAFF
TGTGCCAGCAGCCAAGGAGGGCAGGGGGCGAGTGCTTTCTTT
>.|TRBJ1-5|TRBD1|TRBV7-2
CASSSTGLVSPQHF
TGTGCCAGCAGCTCGACAGGGTTGGTCAGCCCCCAGCATTTT
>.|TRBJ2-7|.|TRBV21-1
CASSKVFSETACNEQYF
TGTGCCAGCAGCAAAGTATTTTCGGAGACTGCCTGCAACGAGCAGTACTTC
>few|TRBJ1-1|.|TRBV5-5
CASSLVGVDTEAFF
TGTGCCAGCAGCTTGGTAGGGGTTGACACTGAAGCTTTCTTT
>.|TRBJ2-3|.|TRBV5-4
CASSAGPSEFGTDTQYF
TGTGCCAGCAGTGCAGGGCCGTCGGAATTTGGCACAGATACGCAGTATTTT
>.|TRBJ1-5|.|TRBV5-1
CASSLGDFQPQHF
TGCGCCAGCAGCTTGGGGGACTTTCAGCCCCAGCATTTT
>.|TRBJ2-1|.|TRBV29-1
CSVVRERSNEQFF
TGCAGCGTCGTCCGGGAGAGGTCCAATGAGCAGTTCTTC
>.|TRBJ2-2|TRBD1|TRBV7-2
CASSFDRANTGELFF
TGTGCCAGCAGCTTCGACAGGGCCAACACCGGGGAGCTGTTTTTT
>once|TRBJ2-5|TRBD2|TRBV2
CASSSTSGGAAGETQYF
TGTGCCAGCAGTTCGACTAGCGGGGGGGCCGCTGGAGAGACCCAGTACTTC
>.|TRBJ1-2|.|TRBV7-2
CASSLARSLYGYTF
TGTGCCAGCAGCTTAGCCAGGTCTCTCTATGGCTACACCTTC
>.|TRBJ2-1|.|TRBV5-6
CASSPIYSEQFF
TGTGCCAGCAGCCCTATCTACAGTGAGCAGTTCTTC
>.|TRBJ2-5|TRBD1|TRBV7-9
CASSPQGEETQYF
TGTGCCAGCAGTCCTCAGGGGGAAGAGACCCAGTACTTC
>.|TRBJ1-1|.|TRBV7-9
CASSPRVGVNTEAFF
TGTGCCAGCAGCCCCCGTGTCGGAGTGAACACTGAAGCTTTCTTT
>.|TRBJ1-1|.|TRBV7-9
CASSRTSGGAFF
TGTGCCAGCAGCAGAACATCCGGCGGGGCTTTCTTT
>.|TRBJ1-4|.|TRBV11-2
CASSLEPRDEKLFF
TGTGCCAGCAGCTTAGAGCCCAGGGATGAAAAACTGTTTTTT
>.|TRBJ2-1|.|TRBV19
CASALITGGRNNEQFF
TGTGCCAGTGCCCTTATTACGGGGGGCCGGAACAATGAGCAGTTCTTC
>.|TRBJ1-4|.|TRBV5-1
CASSLDFEKLFF
TGCGCCAGCAGCTTGGACTTTGAAAAACTGTTTTTT
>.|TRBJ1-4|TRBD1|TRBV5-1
CASSPRGQTNEKLFF
TGCGCCAGCAGCCCAAGGGGACAGACTAATGAAAAACTGTTTTTT
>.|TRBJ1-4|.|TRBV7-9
CASSPTQGQINEKLFF
TGTGCCAGCAGCCCAACCCAGGGGCAGATTAATGAAAAACTGTTTTTT
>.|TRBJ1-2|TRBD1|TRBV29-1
CSVGQGNGYTF
TGCAGCGTCGGACAGGGTAATGGCTACACCTTC
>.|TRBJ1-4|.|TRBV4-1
CASSQTNGGWMGEKLFF
TGCGCCAGCAGCCAAACGAACGGAGGGTGGATGGGGGAAAAACTGTTTTTT
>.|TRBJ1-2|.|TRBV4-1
CASSQGGSGTTTYGYTF
TGCGCCAGCAGCCAAGGGGGTTCCGGGACAACAACCTATGGCTACACCTTC
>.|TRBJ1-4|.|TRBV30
CAWSAGTVEKLFF
TGTGCCTGGAGTGCAGGGACTGTGGAAAAACTGTTTTTT
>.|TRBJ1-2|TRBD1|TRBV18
CASSPKPGQGAPNYGYTF
TGTGCCAGCTCACCCAAACCGGGACAGGGGGCGCCTAACTATGGCTACACCTTC
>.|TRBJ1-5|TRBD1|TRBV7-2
CASSRTGDQPQHF
TGTGCCAGCAGCCGAACAGGGGATCAGCCCCAGCATTTT
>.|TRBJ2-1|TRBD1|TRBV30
CAWGQGGSYNEQFF
TGTGCCTGGGGACAGGGTGGGTCCTACAATGAGCAGTTCTTC
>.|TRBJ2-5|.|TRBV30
CAWSRSQETQYF
TGTGCCTGGAGCCGGTCCCAAGAGACCCAGTACTTC
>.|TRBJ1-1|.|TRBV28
CASSPRRRGRSEAFF
TGTGCCAGCAGCCCACGCCGGCGAGGGAGGAGTGAAGCTTTCTTT
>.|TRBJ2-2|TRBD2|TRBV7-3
CASSSGLAGGSGELFF
TGTGCCAGCAGCTCAGGACTAGCGGGGGGGTCCGGGGAGCTGTTTTTT
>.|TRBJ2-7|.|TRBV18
CASSPASRDTKQYF
TGTGCCAGCTCACCGGCTAGCCGGGATACGAAGCAGTACTTC
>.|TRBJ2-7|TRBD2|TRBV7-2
CASSFYVAGGYPYEQYF
TGTGCCAGCAGCTTTTATGTAGCGGGGGGTTACCCCTACGAGCAGTACTTC
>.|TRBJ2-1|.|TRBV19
CASRNTGANEQFF
TGTGCCAGTAGGAATACGGGAGCAAATGAGCAGTTCTTC
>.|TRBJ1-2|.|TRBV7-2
CASNFNRDSRVGYTF
TGTGCCAGCAACTTCAATCGGGACTCCCGAGTGGGCTACACCTTC
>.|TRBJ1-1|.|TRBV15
CATSSRWAPEAFF
TGTGCCACCAGCTCCCGATGGGCCCCTGAAGCTTTCTTT